This T cell receptor (beta chain) is drawn from a study of patients and donors after allogeneic stem cell transplantation. Germline V CDR1 and CDR2: SGHDT, YYEEEE. With 3 bases removed from V and 2 bases from J, the gap between germline ends came to 9 bases. CDR3 size: 14 residues. TCRdb analysed the RT-PCR reads with MiXCR anew, one entry per CDR3 protein. This sample carries approximately 430,000 distinct CDR3 sequences, roughly 17% of them seen once, and the ten largest clones take 6.5% to 7.5%. The source of this sequence is a human donor who was either an allogeneic HSCT recipient or a stem cell or donor lymphocyte infusion donor (not recorded which). It is not recorded whose cells these are; they may come from a transplant donor. The chain recombines TRBV5-6 with TRBJ1-5; D is possibly TRBD1 (6 bases). The material sequenced was blood, either unsorted or a sorted T cell fraction (not recorded which). The CDR3 sequence is CASSWGHRNQPQHF. The CDR3, as DNA: TGTGCCAGCAGCTGGGGACATCGCAATCAGCCCCAGCATTTT. The full variable domain, completed using reference TRBV5-6 and TRBJ1-5, is DAGVTQSPTHLIKTRGQQVTLRCSPKSGHDTVSWYQQALGQGPQFIFQYYEEEERQRGNFPDRFSGHQFPNYSSELNVNALLLGDSALYLCASSWGHRNQPQHFGDGTRLSIL.